This T cell receptor (beta chain) was identified during a study of vaccination effects on CD4 cells after COVID-19. This clone has a handful of counts. Antigen specificity is unknown. Before sequencing took place, the ViraFEST assay used viral peptide pools to expand antigen-specific CD4+ T cells. Culturing for more than eight days preceded CD4+ T cell isolation. Each participant was given two doses of one vaccine (BNT162b2 or mRNA-1273). Using immunoSEQ multiplex PCR, the repertoire was profiled, and TCRdb retains in-frame clones only, with some absent. The table lists approximately 28,000 clones, 70% to 75% of them singletons. V lost 1 base to trimming and J lost 4 bases, with 11 bases between them. Germline CDR1 LGHDT, CDR2 YNNKEL (reference sequence). The CDR3 runs to 16 residues.

This specimen consisted of CD4+ T cells from PBMCs cultured with HCoV-NL63 spike peptides, obtained after COVID-19 vaccination. This chain uses TRBV3-1 (or the pseudogene TRBV3-2) with TRBJ2-6, with D perhaps given as TRBD1 or TRBD2 (5 bases each). The TCR comes from a human donor who received a COVID-19 vaccine. CDR3 DNA sequence: TGTGCCAGCAGCCAAGGGGTCGGGGCCGGGGCCAACGTCCTGACTTTC. This codes for CASSQGVGAGANVLTF.